The next 31 T cell receptor beta chains were all read from a single sample in a study of cytomegalovirus exposure and HLA in healthy donors. The PCR employed 60 Vbeta primers together with 13 Jbeta primers. Here immunoSEQ multiplex PCR was the method, and the copy in TCRdb shows in-frame clones only, minus some. Here the sample spans over 150,000 clones, over 75% being singletons. The sequenced sample was PBMCs. The origin of the receptors is a woman in her 30s in good health and CMV-seronegative.

The chain couples TRBV30 to TRBJ2-7; 10 bases match TRBD1. The CDR3 is 17 residues long. The trim removed 5 bases at V and 4 bases at J, leaving 17 bases unmatched. Germline V lookup: CDR1 GTSNPN, CDR2 SVGIG (reference sequence). CDR3 loop: CAWRKSRQGASRYEQYF. DNA of the CDR3: TGTGCCTGGCGTAAAAGCCGACAGGGGGCTTCACGGTACGAGCAGTACTTC.

This clone was counted a few times. V is TRBV7-9 and J is TRBJ2-5; D perhaps matches TRBD1 (6 bases). V lost 1 base, J lost 3 bases, and 18 bases lay in between. Germline V gene sequence: CDR1 SEHNR, CDR2 FQNEAQ (reference sequence). The CDR3 consists of 17 residues. The CDR3 DNA is TGTGCCAGCAGCTTAGTAGGAACAGGGTCCCTCGAAGAGACCCAGTACTTC. Amino acid sequence: CASSLVGTGSLEETQYF.

The V call is TRBV29-1, the J call TRBJ1-2; tentatively, D is TRBD1 (5 bases). This CDR3 region has 14 residues. Trimming removed 4 bases from V and 3 bases from J, with 15 bases in between. Germline values: CDR1 SQVTM, CDR2 ANQGSEA. CDR3 sequence (DNA): TGCAGCGTTGTCAAAGGCGGGGCTGACTATGGCTACACCTTC. Its protein product is CSVVKGGADYGYTF. Based on the CDR3 plus reference TRBV29-1 and TRBJ1-2, the full variable domain is SAVISQKPSRDICQRGTSLTIQCQVDSQVTMMFWYRQQPGQSLTLIATANQGSEATYESGFVIDKFPISRPNLTFSTLTVSNMSPEDSSIYLCSVVKGGADYGYTFGSGTRLTVV.

This chain connects TRBV7-6 to TRBJ2-3, with 9 bases identical to TRBD2. V lost 4 bases, J lost 4 bases, and 6 bases stayed unmatched. Germline V gives CDR1 SGHVS, CDR2 FNYEAQ. This CDR3 region has 15 residues. The CDR3 region has the DNA TGTGCCAGCAGCTATAATGCGGGGGGGTCAGATACGCAGTATTTT. This translates into CASSYNAGGSDTQYF.

This chain connects TRBV2 to TRBJ2-5, with 8 bases aligning to TRBD2. Germline values: CDR1 SNHLY, CDR2 FYNNEI. Trimming at V came to 6 bases and at J to 3 bases, leaving 9 bases not matched to a gene. The CDR3 spans 15 residues. CDR3 bases: TGTGCCAGCAGATCCGGGACTAGGAGTGAAGAGACCCAGTACTTC. Translated, it gives CASRSGTRSEETQYF.

The chain combines TRBV12-5 with TRBJ1-2, with a weak D call TRBD1 (6 bases). Germline CDR1 and CDR2: LGHNT and FRNRAP. V was cut by 6 bases and J by 5 bases, with 16 bases left in between. The CDR3 sequence is 14 residues long. For the CDR3, the DNA is TGTGCTAGTGGCCCAGACAGGTTCGAATATGGCTACACCTTC. It codes for CASGPDRFEYGYTF. Combining the CDR3 with reference TRBV12-5 and TRBJ1-2 gives the whole variable domain DARVTQTPRHKVTEMGQEVTMRCQPILGHNTVFWYRQTMMQGLELLAYFRNRAPLDDSGMPKDRFSAEMPDATLATLKIQPSEPRDSAVYFCASGPDRFEYGYTFGSGTRLTVV.

This rearrangement joins TRBV29-1 to TRBJ2-7; D gene ambiguous. This CDR3 is built from 12 residues. From germline, CDR1 is SQVTM and CDR2 ANQGSEA. Trimming shortened V by 5 bases and J by 2 bases, and 10 bases separated the two germline ends. CDR3 amino acids: CSVLARTYEQYF. The DNA of the CDR3 is TGCAGCGTTTTGGCTAGGACCTACGAGCAGTACTTC.

This clone was seen a handful of times. The V and J genes are TRBV28 and TRBJ2-7; D gene unclear. The V end was cut by 5 bases, the J end by 3 bases, with 11 bases between. Germline CDR1 MDHEN, CDR2 SYDVKM. The length of the CDR3 is 13 residues. As DNA, the CDR3 is TGTGCCAGCAGTCCAGGATCGTACTACGAGCAGTACTTC. This gives the protein CASSPGSYYEQYF.

This clone occurred a few times. V gene TRBV6-1 combines with J gene TRBJ2-3, with 13 nucleotides matching TRBD2. The V segment lost 7 bases and the J segment 4 bases; nucleotides outside the gene matches: 5. The CDR3 extends over 15 amino acids. The germline V gene encodes CDR1 MNHNS and CDR2 SASEGT. The CDR3 nucleotides read TGTGCCAGCACTCTACTAGCGGGGGGGCCAGATACGCAGTATTTT. It yields the protein CASTLLAGGPDTQYF.

The V and J genes are TRBV7-9 and TRBJ1-1, with D unresolved. Trimming stripped 3 bases from V and 3 bases from J, with 11 bases between. The CDR3 is made up of 14 amino acids. Germline V gives CDR1 SEHNR, CDR2 FQNEAQ (reference sequence). The CDR3 DNA follows: TGTGCCAGCAGCTTGAGAGACGGGGACACTGAAGCTTTCTTT. It yields the protein CASSLRDGDTEAFF.

The gene calls are TRBV28 and TRBJ2-7; D is ambiguous. Germline-derived CDR1 and CDR2 are MDHEN and SYDVKM. The CDR3 is made up of 11 amino acids. V lost 6 bases and J lost 10, with 13 bases in between. The CDR3 DNA reads TGTGCCAGCAGACGCGGTAGGTCCCAGTACTTC. The encoded protein is CASRRGRSQYF.

This clone was counted between two and nine times. The rearrangement joins TRBV4-1 to TRBJ2-7; 9 bases map to TRBD2. V lost 4 bases, J lost 5 bases, and 9 bases stayed unmatched. The CDR3 has 15 residues. The V gene's germline CDR1 is MGHRA and CDR2 YSYEKL. The CDR3 DNA is TGCGCCAGCAGCCCGTTAGCGGGAGCTCAGGACGAGCAGTACTTC. It encodes CASSPLAGAQDEQYF.

The count of this clone is one. This chain uses TRBV6-4 with TRBJ2-7; a possible D gene is TRBD2 (6 bases). Germline V gene data show CDR1 as MRHNA and CDR2 as SNTAGT. This CDR3 region has 15 residues. Trimming removed 6 bases from V and 2 bases from J, with 17 bases in between. CDR3 in amino acids: CASSRTAGSPYEQYF. The CDR3 bases are TGTGCCAGCAGCCGGACGGCGGGAAGCCCCTACGAGCAGTACTTC.

This clone occurred once. The rearrangement joins TRBV6-5 to TRBJ2-1; D might be TRBD1 (6 bases). The V gene's germline CDR1 is MNHEY and CDR2 SVGAGI. Between the trimmed V and J ends, which lost 6 bases and 2 bases, there was a span of 11 bases. The CDR3 runs to 14 residues. Here the CDR3 DNA reads TGTGCCAGCAGAACCGGGACACCCTACAATGAGCAGTTCTTC. Translation gives CASRTGTPYNEQFF.

A single count supports this clone. The CDR3 loop is CARDLSARDRGWNTEAFF. CDR3 DNA: TGTGCCAGGGATCTGTCGGCGCGGGACAGGGGCTGGAACACTGAAGCTTTCTTT. The chain employs TRBV9 and TRBJ1-1; 10 bases are a match to TRBD1. V gave up 8 bases and J gave up 1 base; unmatched junction bases: 17. The CDR3 sequence is 18 residues long. Germline V gene sequence: CDR1 SGDLS, CDR2 YYNGEE. The full variable domain, its missing parts supplied by reference TRBV9 and TRBJ1-1, is DSGVTQTPKHLITATGQRVTLRCSPRSGDLSVYWYQQSLDQGLQFLIQYYNGEERAKGNILERFSAQQFPDLHSELNLSSLELGDSALYFCARDLSARDRGWNTEAFFGQGTRLTVV.

CDR3 residues: CSVAGGLAKNIQYF. The DNA of the CDR3 is TGCAGCGTTGCAGGGGGGTTAGCCAAAAACATTCAGTACTTC. This chain uses TRBV29-1 with TRBJ2-4; weak D call: TRBD1 (7 bases). This CDR3 has 14 residues. V lost 4 bases to trimming and J lost 0 bases, with 10 bases between them. Per the germline V gene, CDR1 is SQVTM and CDR2 is ANQGSEA.

The chain carries TRBV28 and TRBJ2-2; 9 bases map to TRBD2. The germline CDR1 and CDR2 sequences are MDHEN and SYDVKM. The CDR3 totals 15 residues. After removal of 8 bases from V and 0 bases from J, the junction contained 4 bases not matched to a gene. The CDR3 nucleotides are TGTGCCAGCTGCGGGGGGGGGTCGAACACCGGGGAGCTGTTTTTT. This translates into CASCGGGSNTGELFF.

V usage is TRBV30 and J usage is TRBJ1-5; D gene uncertain. Trimming pared 2 bases from V and 4 bases from J, leaving 9 bases between. Germline lookup yields CDR1 GTSNPN and CDR2 SVGIG (reference sequence). The length of the CDR3 is 13 residues. CDR3 region: CAWSSGENQPQHF. CDR3 coding DNA: TGTGCCTGGAGTAGCGGGGAGAATCAGCCCCAGCATTTT.

Only one count was recorded for this clone. This chain uses TRBV28 with TRBJ1-3, with D possibly being TRBD1 (6 bases). CDR3 length: 15 residues. Germline assignment: CDR1 MDHEN and CDR2 SYDVKM. V was shortened by 5 bases and J by 2 bases, with 13 bases between the two germline ends. The CDR3 DNA reads TGTGCCAGCAGTCCCCAGGGGTGGACTGGAAACACCATATATTTT. This encodes CASSPQGWTGNTIYF.

J is TRBJ2-5 and V is TRBV2; 7 bases line up with TRBD1. Germline V lookup: CDR1 SNHLY, CDR2 FYNNEI. The junction had 0 bases not matched to a gene; V was cut back by 5 bases and J by 9 bases. The CDR3 totals 10 residues. Written as DNA, the CDR3 is TGTGCCAGCAGTCAGGGGGCCCAGTACTTC. This translates into CASSQGAQYF.

The chain employs TRBV10-2 and TRBJ2-7; TRBD1 aligns across 10 bases. In germline, CDR1 is WSHSY, CDR2 SAAADI. There are 13 residues in the CDR3. V was pared by 10 bases and J by 2 bases, with 5 bases of the junction left unmatched. This chain's CDR3 is CATRQGAAYEQYF. The CDR3 DNA reads as TGCGCCACTAGACAGGGGGCAGCCTACGAGCAGTACTTC.

The chain employs TRBV15 and TRBJ2-1; TRBD2 matches 12 bases. The CDR3 covers 17 residues. Germline V CDR1 and CDR2: LNHNV, YYDKDF (reference sequence). V trimming: 1 base; J trimming: 7 bases; junction bases outside the gene matches: 8. CDR3 sequence (DNA): TGTGCCACCAGCAGAGCTTCGACTAGCGGGGGCGAGAATGAGCAGTTCTTC. This encodes CATSRASTSGGENEQFF.

This chain connects TRBV5-6 to TRBJ1-1, with TRBD1 matching 8 bases. The V segment lost 4 bases and the J segment 7 bases; nucleotides outside the gene matches: 12. CDR1 and CDR2 from the germline V gene are SGHDT and YYEEEE. There are 15 residues in the CDR3. This CDR3 reads CASSAGTGVFSEAFF. CDR3 sequence (DNA): TGTGCCAGCAGCGCCGGGACAGGCGTCTTTAGTGAAGCTTTCTTT.

The chain recombines TRBV6-5 with TRBJ2-7, with 10 bases identical to TRBD2. CDR1 is MNHEY, CDR2 SVGAGI, per germline. CDR3 length equals 14 residues. Trimming removed 5 bases from V and 3 bases from J; junction bases left unmatched: 4. CDR3 region: CASSPIAGGYEQYF. CDR3 nucleotides: TGTGCCAGCAGTCCCATAGCGGGAGGCTACGAGCAGTACTTC.

The chain links TRBV12-5 to TRBJ1-1; D possibly corresponds to TRBD1 (6 bases). The germline V and J ends were trimmed by 2 bases and 1 base, with 11 bases remaining between them. This CDR3 has 15 amino acids. Looked up from germline, CDR1 is LGHNT and CDR2 is FRNRAP. Here the CDR3 DNA reads TGTGCTAGTGGTTTGAAAGGCAGGGGGAACACTGAAGCTTTCTTT. Its translation: CASGLKGRGNTEAFF.

The chain carries TRBV5-1 and TRBJ2-2; TRBD2 is a possible D gene (6 bases). Germline CDR1 and CDR2: SGHRS and YFSETQ. This CDR3 has 15 residues. The V gene lost 3 bases and the J gene lost 4 bases, with 13 bases spanning the gap. CDR3 region: CASSWQGAGTGELFF. The CDR3 DNA reads as TGCGCCAGCAGCTGGCAGGGAGCGGGCACCGGGGAGCTGTTTTTT.

The chain carries TRBV6-5 and TRBJ2-7; weak D call: TRBD1 (5 bases). V lost 6 bases and J lost 0, with 12 bases in between. The CDR3 has 14 residues. Germline assignment: CDR1 MNHEY and CDR2 SVGAGI. CDR3 coding DNA: TGTGCCAGCAGGAGGACAATCGTCTCCTACGAGCAGTACTTC. Translation gives CASRRTIVSYEQYF.

The V and J genes are TRBV27 and TRBJ2-7, with 8 bases fitting TRBD1. With 2 bases clipped from V and 0 bases from J, the junction kept 9 bases outside the gene matches. CDR3 length: 17 amino acids. The germline gives CDR1 MNHEY, CDR2 SMNVEV (reference sequence). The CDR3 DNA follows: TGTGCCAGCAGTTTAAGGTGGGGACAGGTAAGCTCCTACGAGCAGTACTTC. Protein: CASSLRWGQVSSYEQYF.

Of note for this clone: Other DNA sequences of this sample code for an identical CDR3. This chain joins TRBV7-8 and TRBJ1-5, with a tentative D call TRBD1 (5 bases). Germline lookup yields CDR1 SGHVS and CDR2 FQNEAQ. The CDR3 sequence is 13 residues long. Trimming pared 2 bases from V and 6 bases from J, leaving 8 bases between. The DNA for the CDR3 is TGTGCCAGCAGCTTACAGGGAAGTCAGCCCCAGCATTTT. Protein product: CASSLQGSQPQHF.

The chain is built from TRBV21-1 and TRBJ2-7; the table's D call, TRBD2, was not checked against the DNA. TRBV21-1 is termed a pseudogene. The CDR3 extends over 15 amino acids. The CDR3 here is CASSHGLAVSYEQYF. The DNA for the CDR3 is TGTGCCAGCAGCCACGGACTAGCGGTGTCCTACGAGCAGTACTTC.

This clone was observed once. This chain connects TRBV4-1 to TRBJ2-7; no clear D. This CDR3 has 13 residues. V lost 0 bases and J lost 9, with 12 bases in between. CDR1 and CDR2 from the germline V gene are MGHRA and YSYEKL. DNA for the CDR3: TGCGCCAGCAGCCAAGAGCCAAAAACGGGGCAGTACTTC. Its translation: CASSQEPKTGQYF.